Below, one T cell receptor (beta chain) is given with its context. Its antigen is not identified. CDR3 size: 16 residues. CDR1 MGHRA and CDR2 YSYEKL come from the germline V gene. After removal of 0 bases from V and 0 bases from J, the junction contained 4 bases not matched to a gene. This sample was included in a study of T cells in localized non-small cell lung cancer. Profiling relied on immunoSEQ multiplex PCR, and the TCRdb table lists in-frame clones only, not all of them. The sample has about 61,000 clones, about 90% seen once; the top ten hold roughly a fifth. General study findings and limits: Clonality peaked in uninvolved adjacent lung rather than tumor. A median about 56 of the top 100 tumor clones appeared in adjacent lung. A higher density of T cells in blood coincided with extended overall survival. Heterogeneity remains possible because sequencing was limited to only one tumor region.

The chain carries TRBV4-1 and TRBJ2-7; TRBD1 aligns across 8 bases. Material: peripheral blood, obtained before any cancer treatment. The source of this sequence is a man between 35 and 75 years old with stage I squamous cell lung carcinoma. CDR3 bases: TGCGCCAGCAGCCAAGAGTGGACAGGGCACTCCTACGAGCAGTACTTC. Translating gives CASSQEWTGHSYEQYF.